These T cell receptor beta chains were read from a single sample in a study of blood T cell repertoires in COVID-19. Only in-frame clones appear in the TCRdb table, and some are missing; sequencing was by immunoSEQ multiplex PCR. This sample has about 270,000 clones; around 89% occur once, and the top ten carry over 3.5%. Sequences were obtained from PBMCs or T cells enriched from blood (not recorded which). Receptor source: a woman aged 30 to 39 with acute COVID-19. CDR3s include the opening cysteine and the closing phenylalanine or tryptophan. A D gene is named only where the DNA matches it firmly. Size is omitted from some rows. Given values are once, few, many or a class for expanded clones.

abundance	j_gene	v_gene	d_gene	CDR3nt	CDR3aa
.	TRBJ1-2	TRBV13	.	TGTGCCAGCAGCCTCGACAGGCAACTGGCAAGGGGCTATGGCTACACCTTC	CASSLDRQLARGYGYTF
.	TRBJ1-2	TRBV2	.	TGTGCCAGCAGTGGGGAGGGTACTGGCTACACCTTC	CASSGEGTGYTF
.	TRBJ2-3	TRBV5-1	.	TGCGCCAGCAGCTCCGGACAGCCCACAGATACGCAGTATTTT	CASSSGQPTDTQYF
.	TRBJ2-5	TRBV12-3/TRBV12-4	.	TGTGCCAGCATACGGGACACTCAAGAGACCCAGTACTTC	CASIRDTQETQYF
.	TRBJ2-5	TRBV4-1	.	TGCGCCAGCAGCCAAGATACCGGACTATCCCAGACCCAGTACTTC	CASSQDTGLSQTQYF
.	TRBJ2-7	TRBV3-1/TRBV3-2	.	TGTGCCAGCAGCCATGCGTCTATGTGGAGTGAGCAGTACTTC	CASSHASMWSEQYF
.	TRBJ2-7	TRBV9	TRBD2	TGTGCCAGCAGCGAGACCGGGACTAGCGGGCGCGAGCAGTACTTC	CASSETGTSGREQYF
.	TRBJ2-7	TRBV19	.	TGTGCCAGTAGTAACCGACTAGGCGAGCAGTACTTC	CASSNRLGEQYF
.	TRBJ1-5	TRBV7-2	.	TGTGCCAGCAGCTTAGCTGGACAGAATAGCAATCAGCCCCAGCATTTT	CASSLAGQNSNQPQHF
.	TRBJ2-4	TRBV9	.	TGTGCCAGCAACAACTCAGGAGGGCGGATTCAGTACTTC	CASNNSGGRIQYF
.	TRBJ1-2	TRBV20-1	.	TGCAGTTCGGAGGCGGACTATGGCTACACCTTC	CSSEADYGYTF
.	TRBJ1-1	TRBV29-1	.	TGCAGCGTTGAACGGGAGGGGAACACTGAAGCTTTCTTT	CSVEREGNTEAFF
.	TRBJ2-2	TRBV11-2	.	TGTGCCAGCAGCTTGAAGCGGCCCCGAGCCTGGGAGCTGTTTTTT	CASSLKRPRAWELFF
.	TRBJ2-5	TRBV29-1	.	TGCAGCGTTGATGGGCCCATTGATAAACTCACGACAGGTTGGGAATCGATTGCGGAGACCCAGTACTTC	CSVDGPIDKLTTGWESIAETQYF
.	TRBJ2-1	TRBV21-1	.	TGTGCCAGCAGCAAAGTAGCCGGGGTCAGACTAGCGGGAGGGCGTTACAATGAGCAGTTCTTC	CASSKVAGVRLAGGRYNEQFF
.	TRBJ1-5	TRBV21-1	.	TGTGCCAGCAGCTCGAAGGCAACCGACAGTAGCAATCAGCCCCAGCATTTT	CASSSKATDSSNQPQHF
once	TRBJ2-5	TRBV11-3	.	TGTGCCAGCAGCTTAGGAAAAGGGGGAGAGACCCAGTACTTC	CASSLGKGGETQYF
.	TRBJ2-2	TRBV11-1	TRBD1	TGTGCCAGCAAGCCGGGACAGACAATGAACACCGGGGAGCTGTTTTTT	CASKPGQTMNTGELFF
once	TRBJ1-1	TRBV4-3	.	TGCGCCAGCAGCCAGACGTTAACAGTGAACACTGAAGCTTTCTTT	CASSQTLTVNTEAFF
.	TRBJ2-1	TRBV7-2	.	TGTGCCAGCAGCTTAGTGGCGGGACGAAATGAGCAGTTCTTC	CASSLVAGRNEQFF
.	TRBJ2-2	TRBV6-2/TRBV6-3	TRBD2	TGTGCCAGCAGCTACTCTCTTAGCGGGAGAGGGTACACCGGGGAGCTGTTTTTT	CASSYSLSGRGYTGELFF
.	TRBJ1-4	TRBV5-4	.	TGTGCCAGCAGCTTGATCGCAGGGTCGGTCGCTAATGAAAAACTGTTTTTT	CASSLIAGSVANEKLFF
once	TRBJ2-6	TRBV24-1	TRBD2	TGTGCCACCAGTGATAGACTAGCTATAGGCTCTGGGGCCAACGTCCTGACTTTC	CATSDRLAIGSGANVLTF
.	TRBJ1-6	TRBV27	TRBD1	TGTGCCAGCAGCCTAGGGGACAGGGAGAACTATAATTCACCCCTCCACTTT	CASSLGDRENYNSPLHF
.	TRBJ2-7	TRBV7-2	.	TGTGCCAGCAGCACCACTCGCGACTCCTACGAGCAGTACTTC	CASSTTRDSYEQYF
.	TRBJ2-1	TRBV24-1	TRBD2	TGTGCCACCAGTGAGAATGCCGGGACTAGCGGGTATCCCTACAATGAGCAGTTCTTC	CATSENAGTSGYPYNEQFF